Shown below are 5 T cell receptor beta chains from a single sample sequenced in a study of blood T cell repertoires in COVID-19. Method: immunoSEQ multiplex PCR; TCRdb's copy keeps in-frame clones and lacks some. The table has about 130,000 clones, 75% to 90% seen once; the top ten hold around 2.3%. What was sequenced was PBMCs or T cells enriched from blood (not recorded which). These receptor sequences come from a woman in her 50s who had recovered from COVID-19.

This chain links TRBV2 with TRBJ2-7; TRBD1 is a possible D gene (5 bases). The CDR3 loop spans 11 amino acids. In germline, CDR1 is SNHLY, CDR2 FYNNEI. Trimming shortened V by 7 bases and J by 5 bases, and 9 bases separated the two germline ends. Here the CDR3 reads CASTGSDEQYF. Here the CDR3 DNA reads TGTGCCAGCACAGGGTCCGACGAGCAGTACTTC.

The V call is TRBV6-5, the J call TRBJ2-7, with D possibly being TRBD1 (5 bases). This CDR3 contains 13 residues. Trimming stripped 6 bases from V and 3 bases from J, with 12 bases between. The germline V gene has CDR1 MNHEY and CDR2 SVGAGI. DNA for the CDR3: TGTGCCAGCAGAGAGACAGTAAGCTACGAGCAGTACTTC. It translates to CASRETVSYEQYF.

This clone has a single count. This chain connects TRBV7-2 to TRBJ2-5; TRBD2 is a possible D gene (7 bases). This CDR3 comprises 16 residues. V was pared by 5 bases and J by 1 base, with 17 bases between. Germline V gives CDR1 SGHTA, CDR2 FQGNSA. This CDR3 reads CASSKGEGGIQETQYF. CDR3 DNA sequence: TGTGCCAGCAGCAAGGGGGAGGGGGGAATCCAAGAGACCCAGTACTTC.

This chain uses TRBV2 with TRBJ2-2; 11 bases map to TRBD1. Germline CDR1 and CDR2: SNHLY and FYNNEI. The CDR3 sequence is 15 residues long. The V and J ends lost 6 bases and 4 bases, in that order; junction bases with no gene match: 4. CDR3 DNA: TGTGCCAGCAGGGGACAGGGGGTAGGCACCGGGGAGCTGTTTTTT. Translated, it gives CASRGQGVGTGELFF.

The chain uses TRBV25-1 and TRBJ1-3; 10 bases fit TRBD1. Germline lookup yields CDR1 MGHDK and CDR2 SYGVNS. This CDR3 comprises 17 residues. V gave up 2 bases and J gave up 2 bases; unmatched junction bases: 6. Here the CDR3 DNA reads TGTGCCAGCAGTGAACTGGGACAGGGGTTGGCTGGAAACACCATATATTTT. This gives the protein CASSELGQGLAGNTIYF.